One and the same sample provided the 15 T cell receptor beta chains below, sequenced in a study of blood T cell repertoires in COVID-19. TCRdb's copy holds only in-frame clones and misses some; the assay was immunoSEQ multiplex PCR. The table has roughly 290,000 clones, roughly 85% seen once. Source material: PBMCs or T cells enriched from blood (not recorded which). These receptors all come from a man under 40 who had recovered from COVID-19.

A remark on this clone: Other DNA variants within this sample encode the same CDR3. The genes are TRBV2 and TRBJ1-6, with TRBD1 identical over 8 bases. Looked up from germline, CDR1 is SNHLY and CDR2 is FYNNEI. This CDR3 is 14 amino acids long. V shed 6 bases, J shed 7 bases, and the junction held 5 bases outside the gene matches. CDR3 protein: CASSGQGGNSPLHF. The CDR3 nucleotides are TGTGCCAGCAGCGGACAGGGTGGGAATTCACCCCTCCACTTT.

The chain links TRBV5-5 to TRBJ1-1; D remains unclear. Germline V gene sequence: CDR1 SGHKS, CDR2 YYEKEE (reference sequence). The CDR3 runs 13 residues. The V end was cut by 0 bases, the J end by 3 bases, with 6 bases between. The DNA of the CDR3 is TGTGCCAGCAGCTTGGTACCGGACACTGAAGCTTTCTTT. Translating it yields CASSLVPDTEAFF.

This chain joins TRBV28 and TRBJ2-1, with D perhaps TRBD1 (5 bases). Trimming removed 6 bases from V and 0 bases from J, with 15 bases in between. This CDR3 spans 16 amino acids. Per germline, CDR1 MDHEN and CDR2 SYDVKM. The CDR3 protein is CASRGPTDTSYNEQFF. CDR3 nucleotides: TGTGCCAGCAGGGGGCCCACGGATACCTCCTACAATGAGCAGTTCTTC.

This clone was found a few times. CDR3 in amino acids: CASSFRGGHYGYTF. The CDR3 DNA follows: TGTGCCAGCAGTTTCCGGGGAGGGCACTATGGCTACACCTTC. V usage is TRBV27 and J usage is TRBJ1-2; D is unclear. This CDR3 comprises 14 residues. Trimming pared 3 bases from V and 3 bases from J, leaving 11 bases between. The V gene's germline CDR1 is MNHEY and CDR2 SMNVEV (reference sequence).

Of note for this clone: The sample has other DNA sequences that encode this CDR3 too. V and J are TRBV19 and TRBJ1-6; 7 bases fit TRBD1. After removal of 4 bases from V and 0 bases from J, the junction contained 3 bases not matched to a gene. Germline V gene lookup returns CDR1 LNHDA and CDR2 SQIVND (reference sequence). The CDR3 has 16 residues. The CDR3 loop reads CASSTTGSSYNSPLHF. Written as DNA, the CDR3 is TGTGCCAGTAGTACGACAGGGAGCTCCTATAATTCACCCCTCCACTTT.

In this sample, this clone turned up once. This chain's CDR3 is CATSRDFARTYEQYF. The DNA for the CDR3 is TGTGCCACCAGCAGAGATTTTGCTAGAACCTACGAGCAGTACTTC. The rearrangement uses TRBV15 and TRBJ2-7, with D unresolved. Germline V CDR1 and CDR2: LNHNV, YYDKDF (reference sequence). The CDR3 is 15 amino acids. Trimming removed 0 bases from V and 2 bases from J, with 11 bases in between.

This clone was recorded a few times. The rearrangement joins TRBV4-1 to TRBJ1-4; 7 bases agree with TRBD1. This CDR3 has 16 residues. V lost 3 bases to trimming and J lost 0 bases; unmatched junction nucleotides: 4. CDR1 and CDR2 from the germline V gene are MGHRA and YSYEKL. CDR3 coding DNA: TGCGCCAGCAGCCACGGGACAGTTGCAACTAATGAAAAACTGTTTTTT. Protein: CASSHGTVATNEKLFF.

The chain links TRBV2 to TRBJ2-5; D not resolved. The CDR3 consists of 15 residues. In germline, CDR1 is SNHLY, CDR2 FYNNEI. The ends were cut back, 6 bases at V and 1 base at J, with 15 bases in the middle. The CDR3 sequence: CASRATPGFQETQYF. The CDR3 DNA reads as TGTGCCAGCAGGGCTACACCCGGGTTCCAAGAGACCCAGTACTTC.

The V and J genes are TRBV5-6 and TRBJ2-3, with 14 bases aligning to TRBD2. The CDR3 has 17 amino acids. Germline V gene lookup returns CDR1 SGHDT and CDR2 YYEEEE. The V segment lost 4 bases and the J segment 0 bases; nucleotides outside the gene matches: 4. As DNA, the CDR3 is TGTGCCAGCAGCATAAGGACTAGCGGGGGGAGCACAGATACGCAGTATTTT. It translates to CASSIRTSGGSTDTQYF.

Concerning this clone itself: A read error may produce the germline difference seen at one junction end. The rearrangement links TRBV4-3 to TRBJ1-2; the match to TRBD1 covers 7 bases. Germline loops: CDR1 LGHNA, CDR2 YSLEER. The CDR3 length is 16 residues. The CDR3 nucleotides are TGCGCCAGCAGTCAAGATTTCGGGCAGGGGGGTCTTGGCTACACCTTC. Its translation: CASSQDFGQGGLGYTF.

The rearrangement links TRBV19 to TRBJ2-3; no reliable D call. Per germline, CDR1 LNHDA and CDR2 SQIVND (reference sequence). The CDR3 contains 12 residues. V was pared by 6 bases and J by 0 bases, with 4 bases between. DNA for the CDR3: TGTGCCAGTAGCCAGAGCACAGATACGCAGTATTTT. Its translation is CASSQSTDTQYF.

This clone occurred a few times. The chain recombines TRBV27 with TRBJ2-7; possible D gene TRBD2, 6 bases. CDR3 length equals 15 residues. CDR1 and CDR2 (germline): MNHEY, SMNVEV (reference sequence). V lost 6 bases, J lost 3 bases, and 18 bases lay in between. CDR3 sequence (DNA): TGTGCCAGCAGACCAGGGTGGGGGGACTTCTACGAGCAGTACTTC. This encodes CASRPGWGDFYEQYF.

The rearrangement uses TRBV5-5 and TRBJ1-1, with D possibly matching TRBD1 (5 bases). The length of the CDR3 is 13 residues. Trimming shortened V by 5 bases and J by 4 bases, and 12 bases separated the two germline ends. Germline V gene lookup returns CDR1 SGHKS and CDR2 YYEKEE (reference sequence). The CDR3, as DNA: TGTGCCAGCAGTTCCCAGGGTGGCACTGAAGCTTTCTTT. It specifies CASSSQGGTEAFF.

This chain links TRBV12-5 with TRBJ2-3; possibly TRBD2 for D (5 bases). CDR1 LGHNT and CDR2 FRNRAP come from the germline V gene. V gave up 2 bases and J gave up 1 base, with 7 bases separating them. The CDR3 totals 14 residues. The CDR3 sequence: CASGLLGGTDTQYF. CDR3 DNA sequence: TGTGCTAGTGGTTTGCTGGGAGGCACAGATACGCAGTATTTT.

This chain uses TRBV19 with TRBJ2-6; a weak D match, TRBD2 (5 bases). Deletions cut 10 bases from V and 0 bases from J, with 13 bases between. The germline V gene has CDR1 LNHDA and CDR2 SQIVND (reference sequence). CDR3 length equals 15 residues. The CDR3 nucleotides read TGTGCCACCGGGGTCCGATACTCTGGGGCCAACGTCCTGACTTTC. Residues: CATGVRYSGANVLTF.